This T cell receptor (beta chain) came from a study of Graves' ophthalmopathy and Graves' hyperthyroidism. Regarding the study as a whole: Sensitivity of under 71% and specificity of approximately 73% were achieved by the model that predicted ophthalmopathy progression. A majority of expanded thyroid clonotypes exceeding 0.001 frequency were likewise present in blood.

Amplified material comprised TCR beta CDR3 regions derived from RNA transcripts. First-round RT-PCR with HTBI primers preceded a second-round multiplex PCR. MiXCR, run by TCRdb on the multiplex PCR reads, gives a single entry per CDR3 protein. This sample has under 200,000 distinct CDR3 sequences, with 30% to 45% found just once. Germline CDR1 MNHEY, CDR2 SMNVEV (reference sequence). V was clipped by 4 bases and J by 0 bases; unmatched bases: 14. The CDR3 sequence is 18 residues long. On this clonotype: Its specificity is unknown.

This TCR was recovered from a woman between 40 and 50 years old with Graves' ophthalmopathy. Sequencing was done on a sample of peripheral blood. The chain joins TRBV27 to TRBJ1-2, with 7 bases lining up with TRBD1. For the CDR3, the DNA is TGTGCCAGCAGTTCATCCTCATCCCGACAGGGTACTAACTATGGCTACACCTTC. The encoded protein is CASSSSSSRQGTNYGYTF.